This T cell receptor (beta chain) is drawn from a study of Graves' ophthalmopathy and Graves' hyperthyroidism. Worth noting for this clonotype: Its cognate antigen is unknown.

The study's findings and limits: A 13-signature model separated ophthalmopathy from stable hyperthyroidism, 85% to 90% sensitivity, about 81% specificity. Blood repertoires reportedly contained most expanded thyroid clonotypes above 0.001 frequency.

Amplifying from RNA transcripts, the study obtained TCR beta CDR3 regions. Second-round multiplex PCR followed a first-round RT-PCR using HTBI primers. TCRdb called the multiplex PCR reads again in MiXCR, with one record for every CDR3 protein. The table records a few hundred thousand distinct CDR3 sequences, 39% of them present only once. V shed 10 bases and J shed 7 bases, with 17 bases lying between them. Per germline, CDR1 ENHRY and CDR2 SYGVKD. The CDR3 consists of 13 residues. Uncontrolled infections, pregnancy, lactation or other autoimmune diseases led to patient exclusion. Thyroid ultrasound, orbital computed tomography, TRAb, serum thyroxine and clinical symptoms formed the basis of diagnosis.

The sequenced material came from peripheral blood or thyroid tissue (not recorded which). The rearrangement links TRBV10-3 to TRBJ2-1; tentative D call: TRBD2 (6 bases). The sequence derives from an adult man with Graves' hyperthyroidism. The CDR3 coding sequence is TGTGCCACCTGGAGGGGACCGCCAAATGAGCAGTTCTTC. Translating it yields CATWRGPPNEQFF.